This is a list of T cell receptor beta chains from one sample in a study of blood T cell repertoires in COVID-19. TCRdb keeps only in-frame clones here, not all; method: immunoSEQ multiplex PCR. The table shows a few hundred thousand clones, with approximately 90% occurring only once. Specimen: PBMCs or T cells enriched from blood (not recorded which). These receptors originate from a man aged 35-49 years who had recovered from COVID-19. CDR3s include the opening cysteine and the closing phenylalanine or tryptophan. The order of the fields is D gene, V gene, J gene, clone size, CDR3 protein, CDR3 DNA. D genes are given only for firm matches. The size of a clone is reported for some rows only, either as once, few or many, or as a class for expanded clones.

D: TRBD1
V: TRBV24-1
J: TRBJ2-1
size: .
CDR3: CATSGSGQGAYNEQFF
DNA: TGTGCCACCAGTGGATCAGGACAGGGGGCGTACAATGAGCAGTTCTTC

D: TRBD2
V: TRBV5-4
J: TRBJ2-5
size: few
CDR3: CASSPKRPRGSGVETQYF
DNA: TGTGCCAGCAGCCCAAAACGGCCGCGGGGGAGCGGTGTGGAAACCCAGTACTTC

D: .
V: TRBV28
J: TRBJ1-1
size: .
CDR3: CASSLVQQLRAFF
DNA: TGTGCCAGCAGTTTAGTGCAGCAACTAAGGGCTTTCTTT

D: .
V: TRBV19
J: TRBJ1-3
size: .
CDR3: CASTQGGALSSGNTIYF
DNA: TGTGCCAGTACCCAGGGAGGAGCCCTGAGCTCTGGAAACACCATATATTTT

D: TRBD1
V: TRBV30
J: TRBJ1-2
size: .
CDR3: CAWSPGTGGLGYTF
DNA: TGTGCCTGGAGTCCCGGGACAGGGGGCTTGGGCTACACCTTC

D: TRBD1
V: TRBV4-1
J: TRBJ1-1
size: .
CDR3: CASSRGPGQVFTEAFF
DNA: TGCGCCAGCAGCCGGGGACCGGGACAGGTCTTCACTGAAGCTTTCTTT

D: TRBD1
V: TRBV10-3
J: TRBJ2-7
size: .
CDR3: CAISGTGFYEQYF
DNA: TGTGCCATTTCCGGGACAGGGTTTTACGAGCAGTACTTC

D: TRBD2
V: TRBV28
J: TRBJ2-3
size: once
CDR3: CASRLTSGRGGRTDTQYF
DNA: TGTGCCAGCAGGCTGACTAGCGGGAGGGGGGGACGCACAGATACGCAGTATTTT

D: .
V: TRBV6-1
J: TRBJ2-1
size: once
CDR3: CASSEIGSRNEQFF
DNA: TGTGCCAGCAGTGAAATCGGTAGCCGGAATGAGCAGTTCTTC

D: .
V: TRBV3-1/TRBV3-2
J: TRBJ1-4
size: .
CDR3: CASSPGQGEKLFF
DNA: TGTGCCAGCAGCCCGGGACAAGGTGAAAAACTGTTTTTT

D: .
V: TRBV7-9
J: TRBJ2-3
size: few
CDR3: CASSPVADTQYF
DNA: TGTGCCAGCAGCCCCGTAGCGGATACGCAGTATTTT

D: TRBD1
V: TRBV7-9
J: TRBJ2-1
size: .
CDR3: CASSFPRDRSYNEQFF
DNA: TGTGCCAGCAGTTTCCCCCGGGACAGGTCCTACAATGAGCAGTTCTTC

D: .
V: TRBV6-1
J: TRBJ1-2
size: .
CDR3: CASSEIGVGSYGYTF
DNA: TGTGCCAGCAGTGAAATCGGGGTAGGTAGCTATGGCTACACCTTC

D: .
V: TRBV21-1
J: TRBJ2-2
size: .
CDR3: CARTRDRVITGELFF
DNA: TGTGCCAGGACCCGGGACAGGGTCATCACCGGGGAGCTGTTTTTT

D: .
V: TRBV3-1/TRBV3-2
J: TRBJ2-3
size: .
CDR3: CASSRGGDFTDTQYF
DNA: TGTGCCAGCAGCCGGGGCGGGGACTTTACAGATACGCAGTATTTT

D: TRBD1
V: TRBV5-8
J: TRBJ2-1
size: .
CDR3: CASSGTFRQGPVYNEQFF
DNA: TGTGCCAGCAGCGGCACATTCCGACAGGGGCCCGTTTACAATGAGCAGTTCTTC

D: TRBD2
V: TRBV5-4
J: TRBJ2-5
size: .
CDR3: CASGGGGDQETQYF
DNA: TGTGCCAGCGGGGGCGGGGGGGACCAAGAGACCCAGTACTTC

D: .
V: TRBV5-1
J: TRBJ2-7
size: .
CDR3: CASSLSGTGTYEQYF
DNA: TGCGCCAGCAGCTTGTCCGGGACTGGTACCTACGAGCAGTACTTC

D: TRBD2
V: TRBV7-9
J: TRBJ2-2
size: .
CDR3: CASIRGGIGTGELFF
DNA: TGTGCCAGCATCCGCGGGGGGATAGGGACCGGGGAGCTGTTTTTT

D: .
V: TRBV9
J: TRBJ2-3
size: .
CDR3: CASSASTDTQYF
DNA: TGTGCCAGCAGCGCGAGCACAGATACGCAGTATTTT

D: TRBD1
V: TRBV19
J: TRBJ2-7
size: .
CDR3: CASTPQGASLSEQYF
DNA: TGTGCCAGTACCCCACAGGGGGCCAGCCTATCCGAGCAGTACTTC

D: TRBD1
V: TRBV2
J: TRBJ2-1
size: .
CDR3: CASSLQGQGSEEQFF
DNA: TGTGCCAGCAGCCTCCAGGGACAGGGGTCAGAAGAGCAGTTCTTC

D: TRBD1
V: TRBV19
J: TRBJ1-2
size: .
CDR3: CASSIDGQAYGYTF
DNA: TGTGCCAGTAGTATAGACGGACAGGCGTATGGCTACACCTTC

D: .
V: TRBV5-1
J: TRBJ2-2
size: .
CDR3: CASSLENYVTGELFF
DNA: TGCGCCAGCAGCTTGGAAAACTACGTCACCGGGGAGCTGTTTTTT

D: TRBD1
V: TRBV12-5
J: TRBJ1-5
size: .
CDR3: CASGLVLNRGGNQPQHF
DNA: TGTGCTAGTGGTTTGGTACTTAACAGGGGCGGCAATCAGCCCCAGCATTTT

D: .
V: TRBV2
J: TRBJ1-2
size: few
CDR3: CASREGPIYGYTF
DNA: TGTGCCAGCAGGGAGGGGCCGATTTATGGCTACACCTTC

D: .
V: TRBV7-2
J: TRBJ2-7
size: .
CDR3: CASSSVRSSYEQYF
DNA: TGTGCCAGCAGCTCCGTCAGATCCTCCTACGAGCAGTACTTC

D: TRBD1
V: TRBV14
J: TRBJ2-2
size: .
CDR3: CASSLVGSPGQGSNTGELFF
DNA: TGTGCCAGCAGCCTTGTCGGGTCCCCCGGACAGGGGTCGAACACCGGGGAGCTGTTTTTT

D: TRBD2
V: TRBV11-2
J: TRBJ2-2
size: .
CDR3: CASRGGRTHTGELFF
DNA: TGTGCCAGCAGGGGAGGGAGGACCCACACCGGGGAGCTGTTTTTT

D: TRBD2
V: TRBV5-1
J: TRBJ2-7
size: .
CDR3: CASSLAPGTSGRVTYEQYF
DNA: TGCGCCAGCAGCTTGGCCCCCGGGACTAGCGGGAGGGTAACCTACGAGCAGTACTTC

D: TRBD2
V: TRBV9
J: TRBJ2-1
size: .
CDR3: CASSAGGSSYNEQFF
DNA: TGTGCCAGCAGCGCGGGGGGTAGCTCCTACAATGAGCAGTTCTTC

D: TRBD2
V: TRBV5-4
J: TRBJ2-7
size: .
CDR3: CASSPPPREGRYEQYF
DNA: TGTGCCAGCAGCCCTCCGCCGCGGGAGGGCCGTTACGAGCAGTACTTC

D: .
V: TRBV24-1
J: TRBJ2-1
size: .
CDR3: CATSGGVWVNEQFF
DNA: TGTGCCACCAGTGGAGGAGTATGGGTAAATGAGCAGTTCTTC

D: .
V: TRBV7-9
J: TRBJ1-2
size: .
CDR3: CASSSPGGRPYGYTF
DNA: TGTGCCAGCAGCTCCCCGGGGGGCCGCCCCTATGGCTACACCTTC

D: TRBD2
V: TRBV5-3
J: TRBJ2-1
size: .
CDR3: CARSLGLASYNEQFF
DNA: TGTGCCAGAAGCTTGGGACTAGCCTCCTACAATGAGCAGTTCTTC

D: .
V: TRBV28
J: TRBJ1-3
size: few
CDR3: CASRNAGTVGNTIYF
DNA: TGTGCCAGCAGAAACGCCGGGACTGTGGGAAACACCATATATTTT

D: .
V: TRBV7-2
J: TRBJ2-3
size: .
CDR3: CASSLEPPGGWTYTQYF
DNA: TGTGCCAGCAGCTTAGAGCCCCCGGGGGGCTGGACGTATACGCAGTATTTT

D: .
V: TRBV9
J: TRBJ2-3
size: .
CDR3: CASSVSSGPPDTQYF
DNA: TGTGCCAGCAGCGTATCCAGCGGACCCCCAGATACGCAGTATTTT

D: TRBD1
V: TRBV18
J: TRBJ1-3
size: .
CDR3: CASSHVGQGTTRSGNTIYF
DNA: TGTGCCAGCTCACACGTCGGACAGGGGACAACCCGCTCTGGAAACACCATATATTTT

D: .
V: TRBV15
J: TRBJ1-2
size: .
CDR3: CATSSLEIWDIGGYTF
DNA: TGTGCCACCAGCAGTCTAGAGATCTGGGACATCGGTGGCTACACCTTC

D: .
V: TRBV5-8
J: TRBJ1-6
size: .
CDR3: CASSYASSYNSPLHF
DNA: TGTGCCAGCAGCTACGCTAGCTCCTATAATTCACCCCTCCACTTT

D: .
V: TRBV27
J: TRBJ1-1
size: .
CDR3: CASSFAGRNTEAFF
DNA: TGTGCCAGCAGTTTTGCAGGGCGGAACACTGAAGCTTTCTTT

D: TRBD2
V: TRBV4-1
J: TRBJ2-7
size: .
CDR3: CASSRGRTSGRYEQYF
DNA: TGCGCCAGCAGTCGAGGTCGGACTAGCGGGAGATACGAGCAGTACTTC

D: TRBD1
V: TRBV9
J: TRBJ1-1
size: .
CDR3: CASSPADRVQAFF
DNA: TGTGCCAGCAGCCCAGCCGACAGGGTCCAAGCTTTCTTT

D: TRBD2
V: TRBV6-4
J: TRBJ2-1
size: .
CDR3: CASSDSKTSGGYNEQFF
DNA: TGTGCCAGCAGTGACTCCAAGACTAGCGGGGGATACAATGAGCAGTTCTTC

D: .
V: TRBV30
J: TRBJ1-1
size: .
CDR3: CAWNHLRRFSEAFF
DNA: TGTGCCTGGAATCATCTGAGGAGATTCTCCGAAGCTTTCTTT

D: TRBD1
V: TRBV19
J: TRBJ1-1
size: .
CDR3: CASSIWDRMNTEAFF
DNA: TGTGCCAGTAGTATTTGGGACAGAATGAACACTGAAGCTTTCTTT

D: .
V: TRBV30
J: TRBJ1-2
size: .
CDR3: CAWRPAGTTTNYGYTF
DNA: TGTGCCTGGAGACCCGCCGGGACAACTACTAACTATGGCTACACCTTC

D: .
V: TRBV5-1
J: TRBJ2-1
size: .
CDR3: CASSFTPPSSYNEQFF
DNA: TGCGCCAGCAGCTTTACTCCACCGAGCTCCTACAATGAGCAGTTCTTC